Presented here are 25 T cell receptor beta chains from one specimen sequenced in a study of Ad26.COV2.S vaccination and SARS-CoV-2 variants. Treatment specified: some 20 received Ad26.COV2.S at low or high dose, single or two shots; roughly 5 received placebo; per-sample allocation not given. Following the first vaccine or placebo injection, samples were taken on day 63. Measured with immunoSEQ multiplex PCR; TCRdb has only the in-frame clones, and not every one. The table lists hundreds of thousands of clones, roughly nine tenths of them singletons, with about 1.5% in the top ten. Here the sequenced sample was peripheral blood, taken in a trial of Ad26.COV2.S vaccine versus placebo. These receptors were collected from a person aged 18-65 years who received the Ad26.COV2.S COVID-19 vaccine or a placebo.

The rearrangement uses TRBV12-3 or TRBV12-4 and TRBJ2-7, with D hard to call. Deletions cut 4 bases from V and 3 bases from J, with 4 bases between. The CDR3 loop spans 11 amino acids. For the CDR3, the DNA is TGTGCCAGCAGTTACGGCTACGAGCAGTACTTC. This codes for CASSYGYEQYF.

The chain recombines TRBV6-2 or TRBV6-3 with TRBJ1-6; no definite D call. In germline, CDR1 is MNHEY, CDR2 SVGEGT. V was trimmed by 6 bases and J by 7 bases, leaving 13 bases between them. CDR3 size: 14 residues. The chain's CDR3 is CASSPRGENSPLHF. The DNA of the CDR3 is TGTGCCAGCAGCCCCCGTGGAGAGAATTCACCCCTCCACTTT.

V usage is TRBV6-4 and J usage is TRBJ1-1, with unresolved D. The CDR3 length is 11 residues. The V gene lost 6 bases and the J gene lost 1 base, with 3 bases spanning the gap. Germline V gives CDR1 MRHNA, CDR2 SNTAGT. DNA of the CDR3: TGTGCCAGCAGATCGAACACTGAAGCTTTCTTT. This gives the protein CASRSNTEAFF.

Only one count was recorded for this clone. V is TRBV7-9 and J is TRBJ2-7; 9 bases match TRBD2. The CDR3 has 14 residues. Trimming at V came to 3 bases and at J to 6 bases, leaving 6 bases not matched to a gene. In germline, CDR1 is SEHNR, CDR2 FQNEAQ (reference sequence). The CDR3 DNA sequence: TGTGCCAGCAGCTTCTTAGCGGGAGTAAGCGAGCAGTACTTC. Translating it yields CASSFLAGVSEQYF.

The chain uses TRBV28 and TRBJ2-2; 7 bases align to TRBD1. This CDR3 comprises 15 residues. Germline CDR1 MDHEN, CDR2 SYDVKM. After removal of 6 bases from V and 4 bases from J, the junction contained 8 bases not matched to a gene. CDR3 sequence (DNA): TGTGCCAGCAGACGACAGGGTAGTGGCACCGGGGAGCTGTTTTTT. As protein: CASRRQGSGTGELFF.

The CDR3 spells CASGLVRRDSGNTIYF. The CDR3 region has the DNA TGTGCTAGTGGTTTGGTGCGAAGGGACTCTGGAAACACCATATATTTT. The V call is TRBV12-5, the J call TRBJ1-3; unclear D gene. Trimming took 0 bases from V and 0 from J, leaving 9 bases between them. The germline gives CDR1 LGHNT, CDR2 FRNRAP. The CDR3 totals 16 residues.

The chain carries TRBV7-9 and TRBJ2-2; 7 bases are a match to TRBD2. From germline, CDR1 is SEHNR and CDR2 FQNEAQ (reference sequence). This CDR3 spans 16 amino acids. The trim removed 2 bases at V and 4 bases at J, leaving 7 bases unmatched. The chain's CDR3 is CASSLTSEATTGELFF. The CDR3 DNA sequence: TGTGCCAGCAGCTTAACTAGCGAGGCGACCACCGGGGAGCTGTTTTTT.

V usage is TRBV4-2 and J usage is TRBJ2-7; D is ambiguous. Trimming removed 0 bases from V and 3 bases from J, with 9 bases in between. The CDR3 sequence is 14 residues long. Germline CDR1 is LGHNA and CDR2 is YNFKEQ. In DNA, the CDR3 is TGTGCCAGCAGCCAAGAAATCAGCTACTACGAGCAGTACTTC. Its protein is CASSQEISYYEQYF.

V usage is TRBV12-3 or TRBV12-4 and J usage is TRBJ2-3; either TRBD1 or TRBD2 may supply D (5 bases each). With 3 bases removed from V and 2 bases from J, the gap between germline ends came to 6 bases. The length of the CDR3 is 13 residues. CDR3 residues: CASSFGATDTQYF. Here the CDR3 DNA reads TGTGCCAGCAGTTTCGGGGCCACAGATACGCAGTATTTT.

The CDR3 spells CASSTGPAPRDGYTF. The CDR3 DNA reads TGTGCCAGCAGCACCGGCCCGGCTCCTAGGGATGGCTACACCTTC. The V and J genes are TRBV7-8 and TRBJ1-2; D is uncertain. CDR3 length: 15 residues. Trimming removed 5 bases at V and 6 bases at J, with 19 bases between. Per germline, CDR1 SGHVS and CDR2 FQNEAQ.

V is TRBV7-8 and J is TRBJ2-7; D is possibly TRBD1 (5 bases). This CDR3 is 14 amino acids long. Germline V gene sequence: CDR1 SGHVS, CDR2 FQNEAQ. The ends were cut back, 1 base at V and 1 base at J, with 8 bases in the middle. CDR3 sequence: CASSLDRISYEQYF. CDR3 sequence (DNA): TGTGCCAGCAGCTTAGACAGGATATCCTACGAGCAGTACTTC.

The chain has TRBV24-1 and TRBJ2-5; 12 nucleotides match TRBD2. The J segment lost 4 bases and the V segment lost 7 bases, leaving 6 bases of the junction unmatched. Germline V gives CDR1 KGHDR, CDR2 SFDVKD. This CDR3 contains 15 residues. CDR3: CATSITTSGRETQYF. In nucleotides, the CDR3 is TGTGCCACCAGCATCACGACTAGCGGGAGAGAGACCCAGTACTTC.

This clone was detected only a few times. V gene TRBV7-9 combines with J gene TRBJ2-7; no reliable D call. V was trimmed by 5 bases and J by 7 bases, leaving 12 bases between them. The CDR3 covers 12 residues. CDR1 and CDR2 from the germline V gene are SEHNR and FQNEAQ (reference sequence). The CDR3 reads CASSEAKGEQYF. The CDR3 DNA reads TGTGCCAGCAGCGAAGCCAAAGGTGAGCAGTACTTC.

The gene calls are TRBV3-1 (or the pseudogene TRBV3-2) and TRBJ2-3; 13 bases map to TRBD2. Germline lookup yields CDR1 LGHDT and CDR2 YNNKEL (reference sequence). This CDR3 has 15 amino acids. Losses at the gene ends were 6 bases for V and 0 bases for J; bases not matched to a gene: 0. CDR3 loop: CASRGLAGSTDTQYF. DNA for the CDR3: TGTGCCAGCAGGGGACTAGCGGGAAGCACAGATACGCAGTATTTT.

J is TRBJ1-6 and V is TRBV3-1 (or the pseudogene TRBV3-2); possibly TRBD1 for D (5 bases). The CDR3 runs 15 residues. Looked up from germline, CDR1 is LGHDT and CDR2 is YNNKEL (reference sequence). V lost 3 bases and J lost 7, with 13 bases in between. CDR3 loop: CASSQGDGFNSPLHF. As DNA, the CDR3 is TGTGCCAGCAGCCAGGGGGACGGATTCAATTCACCCCTCCACTTT.

V is TRBV11-1 and J is TRBJ1-1; TRBD1 agrees at 7 bases. V shed 9 bases, J shed 2 bases, and the junction held 9 bases outside the gene matches. CDR3 length: 14 residues. Germline CDR1 and CDR2: SGHAT and FQDESV (reference sequence). Here the CDR3 reads CASYRDSYNTEAFF. CDR3 in DNA: TGTGCCAGTTACCGGGACAGCTATAACACTGAAGCTTTCTTT.

With regard to this clone: One end of the junction is discordant with germline, which a read error may explain. Other DNA sequences from this sample encode an identical CDR3 as well. This sequence joins TRBV12-3 or TRBV12-4 and TRBJ2-1, with 9 positions matching TRBD2. CDR3 length: 11 amino acids. The CDR3 protein is CASSLAGSQFF. As DNA, the CDR3 is TGTGCCAGCAGTCTAGCGGGAAGTCAGTTCTTC.

The chain combines TRBV6-5 with TRBJ2-3; D may be TRBD1 or TRBD2 (6 bases each). The V gene lost 6 bases and the J gene lost 0 bases, with 13 bases spanning the gap. Germline CDR1 reads MNHEY; CDR2 reads SVGAGI. There are 15 residues in the CDR3. CDR3 sequence (DNA): TGTGCCAGCAGCGCGCCGGGGGCTAGCACAGATACGCAGTATTTT. Translation gives CASSAPGASTDTQYF.

J is TRBJ2-5 and V is TRBV7-2; D remains unclear. Trimming removed 3 bases from V and 5 bases from J, with 13 bases in between. This CDR3 has 14 residues. Germline values: CDR1 SGHTA, CDR2 FQGNSA. Here the CDR3 DNA reads TGTGCCAGCAGCTTTCGCTCCTGGCCGGAGACCCAGTACTTC. Amino acids: CASSFRSWPETQYF.

The J gene is TRBJ2-2, the V gene TRBV10-3; D remains unclear. The germline V gene has CDR1 ENHRY and CDR2 SYGVKD. This CDR3 region has 14 residues. Trimming removed 2 bases from V and 3 bases from J, with 7 bases in between. CDR3: CAISEGPDTGELFF. CDR3 sequence (DNA): TGTGCCATCAGTGAGGGACCTGACACCGGGGAGCTGTTTTTT.

The chain uses TRBV2 and TRBJ2-2; the D gene is possibly TRBD1 (6 bases). There are 12 residues in the CDR3. Germline loops: CDR1 SNHLY, CDR2 FYNNEI. Deletions cut 10 bases from V and 4 bases from J, with 10 bases between. The CDR3 protein is CATKQGTGELFF. CDR3 DNA sequence: TGTGCCACAAAACAGGGCACCGGGGAGCTGTTTTTT. Supplemented by reference TRBV2 and TRBJ2-2, the full variable domain reads EPEVTQTPSHQVTQMGQEVILRCVPISNHLYFYWYRQILGQKVEFLVSFYNNEISEKSEIFDDQFSVERPDGSNFTLKIRSTKLEDSAMYFCATKQGTGELFFGEGSRLTVL.

The V call is TRBV11-2, the J call TRBJ2-7; D is unresolved. The V gene lost 5 bases and the J gene lost 6 bases, with 14 bases spanning the gap. CDR3 length equals 13 residues. Germline values: CDR1 SGHAT, CDR2 FQNNGV. The CDR3 DNA follows: TGTGCCAGCAGCCCCTCTTCGGGCCTCGAGCAGTACTTC. It yields the protein CASSPSSGLEQYF.

This CDR3 is CASTGTVRTDTQYF. As DNA, the CDR3 is TGCGCCAGTACCGGGACGGTACGCACAGATACGCAGTATTTT. This chain connects TRBV10-1 to TRBJ2-3, with D perhaps TRBD1 or TRBD2 (5 bases each). This CDR3 has 14 amino acids. Germline V CDR1 and CDR2: WNHNN, SYGVQD (reference sequence). V lost 9 bases to trimming and J lost 1 base, with 14 bases between them.

The chain has TRBV30 and TRBJ1-4; D remains unclear. Germline CDR1 and CDR2: GTSNPN and SVGIG (reference sequence). V gave up 2 bases and J gave up 10 bases, with 14 bases separating them. The CDR3 consists of 13 residues. CDR3 nucleotide sequence: TGTGCCTGGAGTAGGAGGGAGGTTGGAAAACTGTTTTTT. Protein: CAWSRREVGKLFF.

The V and J genes are TRBV7-9 and TRBJ2-2; 7 positions agree with TRBD2. This CDR3 is 18 amino acids long. Germline V gives CDR1 SEHNR, CDR2 FQNEAQ (reference sequence). V shed 0 bases and J 5 bases; nucleotides not matched to a gene: 12. The CDR3 here is CASSLAQGGRLGTGELFF. The CDR3 bases are TGTGCCAGCAGCTTAGCCCAGGGCGGGAGATTGGGGACCGGGGAGCTGTTTTTT.